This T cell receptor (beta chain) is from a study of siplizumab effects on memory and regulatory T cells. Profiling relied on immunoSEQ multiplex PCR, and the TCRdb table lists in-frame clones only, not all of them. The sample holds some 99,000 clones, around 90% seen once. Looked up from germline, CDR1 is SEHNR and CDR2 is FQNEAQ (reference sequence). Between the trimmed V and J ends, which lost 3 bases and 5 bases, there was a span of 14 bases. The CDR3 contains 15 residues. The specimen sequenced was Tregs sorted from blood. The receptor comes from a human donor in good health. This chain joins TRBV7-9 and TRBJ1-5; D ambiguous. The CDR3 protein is CASSFVRAGDQPQHF. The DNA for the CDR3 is TGTGCCAGCAGCTTTGTGAGGGCGGGCGATCAGCCCCAGCATTTT. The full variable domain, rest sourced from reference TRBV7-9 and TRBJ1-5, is DTGVSQNPRHKITKRGQNVTFRCDPISEHNRLYWYRQTLGQGPEFLTYFQNEAQLEKSRLLSDRFSAERPKGSFSTLEIQRTEQGDSAMYLCASSFVRAGDQPQHFGDGTRLSIL.